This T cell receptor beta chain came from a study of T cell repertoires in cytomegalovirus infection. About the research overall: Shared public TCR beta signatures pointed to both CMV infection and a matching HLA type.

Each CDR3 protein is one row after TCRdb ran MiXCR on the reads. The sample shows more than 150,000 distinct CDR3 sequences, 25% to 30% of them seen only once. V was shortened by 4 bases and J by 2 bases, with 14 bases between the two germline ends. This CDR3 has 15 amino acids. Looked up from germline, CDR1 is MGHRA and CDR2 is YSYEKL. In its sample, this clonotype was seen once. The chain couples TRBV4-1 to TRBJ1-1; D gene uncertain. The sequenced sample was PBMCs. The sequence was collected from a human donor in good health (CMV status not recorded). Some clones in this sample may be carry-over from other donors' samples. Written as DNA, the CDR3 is TGCGCCAGCAGCCTAGAGGGAGCCTTAAACACTGAAGCTTTCTTT. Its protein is CASSLEGALNTEAFF.